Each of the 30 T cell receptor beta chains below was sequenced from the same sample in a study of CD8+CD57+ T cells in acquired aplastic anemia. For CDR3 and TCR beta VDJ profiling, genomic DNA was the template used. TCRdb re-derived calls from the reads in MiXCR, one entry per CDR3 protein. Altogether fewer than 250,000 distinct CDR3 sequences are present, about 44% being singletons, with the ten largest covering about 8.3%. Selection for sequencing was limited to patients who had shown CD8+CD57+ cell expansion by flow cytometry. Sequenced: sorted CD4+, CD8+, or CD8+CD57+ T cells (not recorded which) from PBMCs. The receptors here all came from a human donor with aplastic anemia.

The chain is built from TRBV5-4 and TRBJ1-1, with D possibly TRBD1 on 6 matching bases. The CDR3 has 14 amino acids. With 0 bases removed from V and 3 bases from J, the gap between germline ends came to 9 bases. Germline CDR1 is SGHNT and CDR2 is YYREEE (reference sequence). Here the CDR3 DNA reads TGTGCCAGCAGCTTGGCAGGGGTCTACACTGAAGCTTTCTTT. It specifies CASSLAGVYTEAFF. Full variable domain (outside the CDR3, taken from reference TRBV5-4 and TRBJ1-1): ETGVTQSPTHLIKTRGQQVTLRCSSQSGHNTVSWYQQALGQGPQFIFQYYREEENGRGNFPPRFSGLQFPNYSSELNVNALELDDSALYLCASSLAGVYTEAFFGQGTRLTVV.

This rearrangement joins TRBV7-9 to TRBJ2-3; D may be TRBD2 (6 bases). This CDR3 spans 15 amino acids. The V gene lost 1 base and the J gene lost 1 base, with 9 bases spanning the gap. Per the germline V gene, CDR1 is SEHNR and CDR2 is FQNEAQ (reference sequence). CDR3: CASSLVADGTDTQYF. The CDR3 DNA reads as TGTGCCAGCAGCTTAGTAGCGGACGGCACAGATACGCAGTATTTT.

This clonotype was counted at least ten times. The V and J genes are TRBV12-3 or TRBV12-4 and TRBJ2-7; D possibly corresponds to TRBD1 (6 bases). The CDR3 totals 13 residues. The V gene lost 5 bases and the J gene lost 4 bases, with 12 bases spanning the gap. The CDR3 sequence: CASSPGTLYEQYF. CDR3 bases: TGTGCCAGCAGTCCCGGGACATTATACGAGCAGTACTTC.

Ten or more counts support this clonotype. CDR3: CATSNLGADYEQYF. The CDR3, as DNA: TGTGCCACCAGCAACCTCGGAGCGGACTACGAGCAGTACTTC. J is TRBJ2-7 and V is TRBV15; weak D call: TRBD2 (5 bases). Germline V gene data show CDR1 as LNHNV and CDR2 as YYDKDF (reference sequence). This CDR3 comprises 14 residues. Trimming took 4 bases from V and 3 from J, leaving 13 bases between them.

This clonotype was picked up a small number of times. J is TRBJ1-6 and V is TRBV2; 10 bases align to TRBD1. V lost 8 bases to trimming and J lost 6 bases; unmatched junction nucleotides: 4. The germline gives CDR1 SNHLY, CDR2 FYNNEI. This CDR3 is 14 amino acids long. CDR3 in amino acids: CASSDRGLNSPLHF. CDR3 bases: TGTGCCAGCTCAGACAGGGGGCTTAATTCACCCCTCCACTTT.

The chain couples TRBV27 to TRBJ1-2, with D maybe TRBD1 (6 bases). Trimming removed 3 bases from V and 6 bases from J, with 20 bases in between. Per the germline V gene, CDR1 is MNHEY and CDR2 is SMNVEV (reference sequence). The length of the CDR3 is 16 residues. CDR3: CASSFYLRGAGHGYTF. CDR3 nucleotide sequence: TGTGCCAGCAGTTTTTATCTGCGGGGGGCAGGGCATGGCTACACCTTC.

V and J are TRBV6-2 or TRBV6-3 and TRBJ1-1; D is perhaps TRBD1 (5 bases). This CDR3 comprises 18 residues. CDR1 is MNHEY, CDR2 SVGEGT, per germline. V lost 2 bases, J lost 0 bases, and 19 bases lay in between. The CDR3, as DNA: TGTGCCAGCAGTTACCGATACGACCGCGACAGCCTGAACACTGAAGCTTTCTTT. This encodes CASSYRYDRDSLNTEAFF.

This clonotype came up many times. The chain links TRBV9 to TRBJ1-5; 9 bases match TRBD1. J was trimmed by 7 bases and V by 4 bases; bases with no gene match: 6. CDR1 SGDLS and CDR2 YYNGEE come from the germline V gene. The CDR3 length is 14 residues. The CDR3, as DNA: TGTGCCAGCAGCCCGGACAGGGGTCGGCAGCCCCAGCATTTT. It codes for CASSPDRGRQPQHF. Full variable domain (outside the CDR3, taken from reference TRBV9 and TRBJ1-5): DSGVTQTPKHLITATGQRVTLRCSPRSGDLSVYWYQQSLDQGLQFLIQYYNGEERAKGNILERFSAQQFPDLHSELNLSSLELGDSALYFCASSPDRGRQPQHFGDGTRLSIL.

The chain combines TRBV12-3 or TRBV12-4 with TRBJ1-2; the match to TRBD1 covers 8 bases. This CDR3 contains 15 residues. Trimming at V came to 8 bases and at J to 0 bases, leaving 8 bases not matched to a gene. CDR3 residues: CASGEDRVTNYGYTF. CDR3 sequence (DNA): TGTGCCAGCGGGGAGGACAGGGTAACTAACTATGGCTACACCTTC.

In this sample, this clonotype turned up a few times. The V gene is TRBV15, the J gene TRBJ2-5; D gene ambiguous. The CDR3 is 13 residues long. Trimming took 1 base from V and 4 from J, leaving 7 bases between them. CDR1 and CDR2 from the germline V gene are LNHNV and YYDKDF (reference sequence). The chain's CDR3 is CATSRGAGETQYF. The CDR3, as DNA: TGTGCCACCAGCAGAGGGGCCGGAGAGACCCAGTACTTC.

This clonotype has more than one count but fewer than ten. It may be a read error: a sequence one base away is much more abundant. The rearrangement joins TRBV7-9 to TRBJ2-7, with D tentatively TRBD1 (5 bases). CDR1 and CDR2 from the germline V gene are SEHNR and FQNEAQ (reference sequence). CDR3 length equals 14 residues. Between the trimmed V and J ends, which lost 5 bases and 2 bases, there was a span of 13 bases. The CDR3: CASSRQGLAYEQYF. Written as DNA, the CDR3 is TGTGCCAGCAGCCGCCAGGGTCTCGCCTACGAGCAGTACTTC.

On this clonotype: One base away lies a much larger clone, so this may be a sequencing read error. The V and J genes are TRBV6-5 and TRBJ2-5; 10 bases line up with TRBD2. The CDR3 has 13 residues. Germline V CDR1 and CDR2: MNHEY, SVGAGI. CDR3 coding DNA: TGTGCCGGCAGGTGGACTAGCGGAGAGACCCAGTACTTC. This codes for CAGRWTSGETQYF.

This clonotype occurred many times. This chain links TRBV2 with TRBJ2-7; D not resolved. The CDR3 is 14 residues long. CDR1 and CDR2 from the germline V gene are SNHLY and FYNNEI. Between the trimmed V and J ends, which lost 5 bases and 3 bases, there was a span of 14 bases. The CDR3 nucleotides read TGTGCCAGCAGTCTTGAGCCTTCCGACTACGAGCAGTACTTC. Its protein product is CASSLEPSDYEQYF.

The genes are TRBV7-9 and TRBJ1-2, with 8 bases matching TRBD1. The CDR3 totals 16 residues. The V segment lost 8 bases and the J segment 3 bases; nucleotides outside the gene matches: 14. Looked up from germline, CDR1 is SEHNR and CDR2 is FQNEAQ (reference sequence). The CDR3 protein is CASWGRTGNFDYGYTF. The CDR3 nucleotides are TGTGCCAGCTGGGGCCGGACAGGGAACTTTGACTATGGCTACACCTTC.

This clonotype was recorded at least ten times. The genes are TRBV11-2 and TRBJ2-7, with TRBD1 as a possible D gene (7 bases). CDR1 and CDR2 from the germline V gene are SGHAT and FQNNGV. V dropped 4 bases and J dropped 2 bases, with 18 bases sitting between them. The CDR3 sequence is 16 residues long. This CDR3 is CASSSPRGTAAYEQYF. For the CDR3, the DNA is TGTGCCAGCAGCTCCCCCAGGGGGACTGCAGCCTACGAGCAGTACTTC.

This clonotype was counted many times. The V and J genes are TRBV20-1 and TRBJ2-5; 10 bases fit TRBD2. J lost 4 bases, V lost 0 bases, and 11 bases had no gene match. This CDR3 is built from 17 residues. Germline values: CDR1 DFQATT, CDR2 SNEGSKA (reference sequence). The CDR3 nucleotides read TGCAGTGCTAGAGAAAAGGGGCTAGCGGGAGAACGAGAGACCCAGTACTTC. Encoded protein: CSAREKGLAGERETQYF.

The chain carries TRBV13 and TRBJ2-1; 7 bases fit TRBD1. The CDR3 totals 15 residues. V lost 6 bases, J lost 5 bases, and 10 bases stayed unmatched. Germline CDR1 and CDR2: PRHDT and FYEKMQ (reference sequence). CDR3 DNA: TGTGCCAGCAGATTACTGACAGGGTCCGACAATGAGCAGTTCTTC. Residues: CASRLLTGSDNEQFF.

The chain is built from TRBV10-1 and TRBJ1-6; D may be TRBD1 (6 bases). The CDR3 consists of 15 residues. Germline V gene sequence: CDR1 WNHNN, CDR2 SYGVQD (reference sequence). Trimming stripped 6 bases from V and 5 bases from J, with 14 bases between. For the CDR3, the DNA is TGCGCCAGCAGGACAAGACAGGATAATAATTCACCCCTCCACTTT. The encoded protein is CASRTRQDNNSPLHF.

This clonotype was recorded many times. The DNA for the CDR3 is TGTGCCAGCAGCCACGGGTGGTATACTGAAGCTTTCTTT. This translates into CASSHGWYTEAFF. V is TRBV11-3 and J is TRBJ1-1; D is undetermined. V gave up 5 bases and J gave up 5 bases, with 12 bases separating them. Germline values: CDR1 SGHNT, CDR2 YENEEA. The CDR3 has 13 residues.

The CDR3 here is CASSDNRTSEQIYGYTF. DNA for the CDR3: TGTGCCAGCAGCGACAATCGGACCTCGGAGCAGATATATGGCTACACCTTC. The genes are TRBV9 and TRBJ1-2, with D unclear. Germline CDR1 is SGDLS and CDR2 is YYNGEE. V lost 3 bases to trimming and J lost 5 bases, with 23 bases between them. The CDR3 is 17 residues long.

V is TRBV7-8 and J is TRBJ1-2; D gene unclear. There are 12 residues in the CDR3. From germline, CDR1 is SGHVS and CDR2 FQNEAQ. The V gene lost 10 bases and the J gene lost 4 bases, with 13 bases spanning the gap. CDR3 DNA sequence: TGTGCCACCGAGAAACTGGGCTATGGCTACACCTTC. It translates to CATEKLGYGYTF.

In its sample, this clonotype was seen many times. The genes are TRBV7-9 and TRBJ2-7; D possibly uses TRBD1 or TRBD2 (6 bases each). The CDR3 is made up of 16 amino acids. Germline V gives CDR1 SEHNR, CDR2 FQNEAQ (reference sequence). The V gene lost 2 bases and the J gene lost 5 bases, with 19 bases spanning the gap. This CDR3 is CASSLPAGHPRDEQYF. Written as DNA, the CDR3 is TGTGCCAGCAGCTTACCCGCGGGACATCCGAGGGACGAGCAGTACTTC.

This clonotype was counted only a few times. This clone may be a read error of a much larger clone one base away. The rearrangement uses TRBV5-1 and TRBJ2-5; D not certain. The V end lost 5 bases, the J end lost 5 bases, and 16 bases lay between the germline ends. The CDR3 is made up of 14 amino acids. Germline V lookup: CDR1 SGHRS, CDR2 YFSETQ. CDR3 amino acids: CASSSLDVHETQYF. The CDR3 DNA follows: TGCGCCAGCAGTTCTCTGGACGTACATGAGACCCAGTACTTC.

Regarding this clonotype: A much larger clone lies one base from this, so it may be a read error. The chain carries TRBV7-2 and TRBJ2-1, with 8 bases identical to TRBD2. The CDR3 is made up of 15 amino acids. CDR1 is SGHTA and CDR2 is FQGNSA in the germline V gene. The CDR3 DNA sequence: TGTGCCAGCCGTCCTTTGGGCTTCGGGGGGGGTGAGCAGTCCTTC. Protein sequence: CASRPLGFGGGEQSF.

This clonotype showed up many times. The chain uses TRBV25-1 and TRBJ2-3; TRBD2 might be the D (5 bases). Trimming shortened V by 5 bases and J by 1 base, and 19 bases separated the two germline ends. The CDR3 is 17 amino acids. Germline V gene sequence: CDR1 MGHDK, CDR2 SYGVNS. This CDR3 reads CASSSRELKRGTDTQYF. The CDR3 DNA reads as TGTGCCAGCAGTTCCCGGGAACTAAAAAGAGGCACAGATACGCAGTATTTT.

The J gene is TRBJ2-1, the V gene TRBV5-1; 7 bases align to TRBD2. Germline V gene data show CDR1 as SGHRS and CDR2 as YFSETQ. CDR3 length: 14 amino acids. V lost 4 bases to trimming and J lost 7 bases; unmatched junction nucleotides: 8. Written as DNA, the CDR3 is TGCGCCAGCAGCGGGGGGGACCTGGGGAATGAGCAGTTCTTC. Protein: CASSGGDLGNEQFF.

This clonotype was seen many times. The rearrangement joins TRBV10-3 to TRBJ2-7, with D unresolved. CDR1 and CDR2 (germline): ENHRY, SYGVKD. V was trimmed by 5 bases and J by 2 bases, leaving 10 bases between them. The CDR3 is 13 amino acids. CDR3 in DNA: TGTGCCATCAGTTCCGACCTGCCCTACGAGCAGTACTTC. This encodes CAISSDLPYEQYF.

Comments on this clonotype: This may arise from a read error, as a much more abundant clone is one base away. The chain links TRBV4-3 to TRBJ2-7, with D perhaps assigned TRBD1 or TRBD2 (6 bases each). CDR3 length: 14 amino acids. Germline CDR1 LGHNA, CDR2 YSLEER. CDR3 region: CVSSQGTAYYEQYF. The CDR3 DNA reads TGCGTCAGCAGCCAGGGGACTGCCTACTACGAGCAGTACTTC.

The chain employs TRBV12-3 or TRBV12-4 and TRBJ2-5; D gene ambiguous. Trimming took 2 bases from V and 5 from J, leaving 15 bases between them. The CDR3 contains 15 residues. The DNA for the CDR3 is TGTGCCAGCAGTTTATCCTCCGGATCGGAGGAGACCCAGTACTTC. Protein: CASSLSSGSEETQYF.

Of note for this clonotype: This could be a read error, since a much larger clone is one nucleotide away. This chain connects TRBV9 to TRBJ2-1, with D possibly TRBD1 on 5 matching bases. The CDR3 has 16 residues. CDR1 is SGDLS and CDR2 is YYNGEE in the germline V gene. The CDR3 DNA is TGTGCCTGCAGCGCCAGTGGGGCAGCCTGGGGCAATGAGCAGTTCTTC. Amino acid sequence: CACSASGAAWGNEQFF. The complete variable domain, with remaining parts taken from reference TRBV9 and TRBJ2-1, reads DSGVTQTPKHLITATGQRVTLRCSPRSGDLSVYWYQQSLDQGLQFLIQYYNGEERAKGNILERFSAQQFPDLHSELNLSSLELGDSALYFCACSASGAAWGNEQFFGPGTRLTVL.